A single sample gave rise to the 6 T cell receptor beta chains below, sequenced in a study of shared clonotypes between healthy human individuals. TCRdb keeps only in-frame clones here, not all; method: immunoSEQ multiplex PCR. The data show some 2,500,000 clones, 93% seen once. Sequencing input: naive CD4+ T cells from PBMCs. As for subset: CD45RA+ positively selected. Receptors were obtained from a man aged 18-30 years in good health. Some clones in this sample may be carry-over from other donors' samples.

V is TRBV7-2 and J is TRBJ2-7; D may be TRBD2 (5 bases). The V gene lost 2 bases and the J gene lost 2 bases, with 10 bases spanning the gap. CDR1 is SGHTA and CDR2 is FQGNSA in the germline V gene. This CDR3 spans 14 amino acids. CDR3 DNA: TGTGCCAGCAGCTTAACTAGGCCTACCTACGAGCAGTACTTC. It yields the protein CASSLTRPTYEQYF.

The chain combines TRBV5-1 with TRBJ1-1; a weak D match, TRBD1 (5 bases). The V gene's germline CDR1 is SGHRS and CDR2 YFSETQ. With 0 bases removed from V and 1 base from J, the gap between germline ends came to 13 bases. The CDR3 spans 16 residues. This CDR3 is CASSLGPRDQNTEAFF. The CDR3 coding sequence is TGCGCCAGCAGCTTGGGGCCGAGGGACCAGAACACTGAAGCTTTCTTT.

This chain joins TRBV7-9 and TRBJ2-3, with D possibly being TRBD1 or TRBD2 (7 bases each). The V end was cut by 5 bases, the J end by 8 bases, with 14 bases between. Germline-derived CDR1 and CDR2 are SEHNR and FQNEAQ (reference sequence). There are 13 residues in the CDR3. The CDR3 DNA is TGTGCCAGCAGCACCCAGGGGGGGGGTACGCAGTATTTT. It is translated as CASSTQGGGTQYF.

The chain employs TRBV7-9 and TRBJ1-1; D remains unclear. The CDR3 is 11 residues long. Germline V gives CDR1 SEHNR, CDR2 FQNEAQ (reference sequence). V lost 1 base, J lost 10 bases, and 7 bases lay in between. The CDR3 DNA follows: TGTGCCAGCAGCTTAGAGATAGCAGCTTTCTTT. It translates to CASSLEIAAFF.

The CDR3 sequence is CASSRGQGIYGYTF. CDR3 nucleotide sequence: TGTGCCAGCAGCAGGGGACAGGGTATTTATGGCTACACCTTC. The rearrangement links TRBV28 to TRBJ1-2, with TRBD1 matching 9 bases. Germline V gives CDR1 MDHEN, CDR2 SYDVKM. J gave up 5 bases and V 6 bases, and 7 bases lay outside the gene matches. CDR3 length equals 14 residues.

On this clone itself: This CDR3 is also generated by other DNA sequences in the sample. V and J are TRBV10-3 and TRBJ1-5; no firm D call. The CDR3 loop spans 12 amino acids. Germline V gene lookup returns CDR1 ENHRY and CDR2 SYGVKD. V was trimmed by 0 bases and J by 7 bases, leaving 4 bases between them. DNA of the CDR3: TGTGCCATCAGTGAGTCAAACCAGCCCCAGCATTTT. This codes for CAISESNQPQHF.